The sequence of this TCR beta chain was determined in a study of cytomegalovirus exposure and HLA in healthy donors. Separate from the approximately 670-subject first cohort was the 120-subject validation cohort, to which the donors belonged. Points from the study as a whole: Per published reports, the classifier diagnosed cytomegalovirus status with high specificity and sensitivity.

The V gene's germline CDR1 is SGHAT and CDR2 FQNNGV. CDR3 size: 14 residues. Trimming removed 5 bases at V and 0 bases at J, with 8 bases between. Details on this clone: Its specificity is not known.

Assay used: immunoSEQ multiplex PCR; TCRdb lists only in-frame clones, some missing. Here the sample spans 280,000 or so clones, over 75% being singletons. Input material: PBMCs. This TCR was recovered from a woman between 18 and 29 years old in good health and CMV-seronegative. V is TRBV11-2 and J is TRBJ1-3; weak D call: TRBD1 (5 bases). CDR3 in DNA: TGTGCCAGCAGCGTGACAGACTCTGGAAACACCATATATTTT. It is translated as CASSVTDSGNTIYF.